Sequencing of this T cell receptor (beta chain) was carried out in a study of regulatory T cells in long-lasting Graves disease. This clonotype was detected ten times or more. Library construction for TCR beta used iRepertoire HTBI primers and Arm-PCR of CDR3 regions. TCRdb independently ran MiXCR on the multiplex PCR reads; one entry per CDR3 protein. Counted here are 550,000 to 700,000 distinct CDR3 sequences, about 15% occurring once; the ten biggest clones make up more than 10%. The time point was: newly diagnosed GD, antithyroid drugs for less than 3 months. Extracted PBMC RNA gave rise to the TCR library. Graves' disease diagnosis was established per American Thyroid Association guidelines. The same sample was also studied in work on T cells in Graves' hyperthyroidism and ophthalmopathy. That study adds: Newly diagnosed patients aged 18 to 65 had hyperthyroidism of under 2 months' duration. Investigators excluded patients with uncontrolled infection, other autoimmune disease, pregnancy or lactation. Ophthalmopathy onset followed model prediction by a median approximately 5.9 months.

This sequence originates from a man in his late teens or twenties with Graves disease. Material: peripheral blood mononuclear cells (PBMCs), obtained at new diagnosis, from a patient treated with antithyroid drugs.

The CDR3 region is CASSQGQGYNEQFF. CDR3 DNA sequence: TGTGCCAGCAGCCAGGGACAGGGGTACAATGAGCAGTTCTTC. The chain has TRBV3-1 and TRBJ2-1; 10 bases fit TRBD1. The CDR3 covers 14 residues. Trimming took 3 bases from V and 4 from J; bases not matched to a gene: 0. The germline V gene encodes CDR1 LGHDT and CDR2 YNNKEL (reference sequence).